This entry describes one T cell receptor beta chain. J was trimmed by 4 bases and V by 1 base; bases with no gene match: 1. Germline values: CDR1 SGHRS, CDR2 YFSETQ. This CDR3 region has 13 residues. This PCR relied on a set of 60 Vbeta primers and 13 Jbeta primers. The data were produced by immunoSEQ multiplex PCR, yet TCRdb's version contains in-frame clones alone and is incomplete. The data show 180,000 or so clones, approximately 9.5% seen once. Donors consisted of healthy bone marrow donors. These data are taken from a study of cytomegalovirus exposure and HLA in healthy donors. The genes are TRBV5-1 and TRBJ2-7, with TRBD1 matching over 8 bases. The clonotype originates from a woman aged 25 to 39 in good health and CMV-seropositive. The sample was PBMCs. The CDR3 protein is CASSLQGAYEQYF. The DNA of the CDR3 is TGCGCCAGCAGCTTGCAGGGGGCATACGAGCAGTACTTC.